Listed below are T cell receptor beta chains from one sample, sequenced in a study of T cells in Graves' hyperthyroidism and ophthalmopathy. TCRdb reprocessed the multiplex PCR reads via MiXCR and lists one record per CDR3 protein. The sample lists more than 450,000 distinct CDR3 sequences, less than 15% occurring once. Sequencing was done on a sample of blood. The receptor source for this set is a middle-aged woman with Graves' hyperthyroidism. Each CDR3 is given with its conserved first and last residue. D genes are given only for firm matches. Expanded clones get a size class; other rows say once, few or many, or leave the size out.

TRBV27,TRBJ1-2,-,many,CASSFRGSGGDYGYTF,TGTGCCAGCAGTTTTCGGGGGAGCGGAGGTGACTATGGCTACACCTTC
TRBV5-1,TRBJ2-7,-,-,CASSSSNWQNFIYEQYF,TGCGCCAGCAGCTCGTCCAATTGGCAGAATTTTATCTACGAGCAGTACTTC
TRBV6-5,TRBJ2-5,-,-,CASSYRWEETQYF,TGTGCCAGCAGTTATAGGTGGGAGGAGACCCAGTACTTC
TRBV4-1,TRBJ2-1,TRBD2,-,CASSQIAGESYNEQFF,TGCGCCAGCAGCCAAATAGCGGGAGAATCCTACAATGAGCAGTTCTTC
TRBV7-8,TRBJ2-7,TRBD1,-,CASSRRQKSGTGTYKQYF,TGTGCCAGCAGCCGACGCCAGAAATCCGGGACAGGGACATACAAGCAGTACTTC
TRBV6-2/TRBV6-3,TRBJ1-1,-,few,CASSAGIGLNTEAFF,TGTGCCAGCAGCGCCGGTATAGGGTTGAACACTGAAGCTTTCTTT
TRBV6-1,TRBJ2-2,-,-,CASSEEGAGELFF,TGTGCCAGCAGTGAAGAGGGGGCCGGGGAGCTGTTTTTT
TRBV28,TRBJ2-7,TRBD2,many,CASSPGLAVGEQYF,TGTGCCAGCAGCCCGGGACTAGCTGTGGGGGAGCAGTACTTC
TRBV29-1,TRBJ2-1,TRBD2,-,CSVGGLAGVSYNEQFF,TGCAGCGTTGGCGGGCTAGCGGGCGTCTCCTACAATGAGCAGTTCTTC
TRBV6-1,TRBJ1-2,-,-,CASSEVRVNYGYTF,TGTGCCAGCAGTGAAGTGAGGGTAAACTATGGCTACACCTTC
TRBV20-1,TRBJ2-3,-,many,CSASSSAGRLDTQYF,TGCAGTGCTAGTTCGTCGGCGGGGAGGCTAGATACGCAGTATTTT
TRBV11-2,TRBJ1-4,-,many,CASSLNPTPEKLFF,TGTGCCAGCAGCTTAAACCCGACCCCTGAAAAACTGTTTTTT
TRBV30,TRBJ2-1,TRBD2,many,CAWSAGSGGYNEQFF,TGTGCCTGGAGTGCCGGGAGCGGGGGATACAATGAGCAGTTCTTC
TRBV4-2,TRBJ2-7,-,few,CASSQDGARKDEQYF,TGTGCCAGCAGCCAAGATGGCGCGAGGAAGGACGAGCAGTACTTC
TRBV7-2,TRBJ2-5,-,many,CASSPSLARETQYF,TGTGCCAGCAGCCCCTCCCTAGCGCGAGAGACCCAGTACTTC
TRBV12-3/TRBV12-4,TRBJ2-6,-,many,CASSMASGANVLTF,TGTGCCAGCAGTATGGCCTCTGGGGCCAACGTCCTGACTTTC
TRBV6-6,TRBJ2-7,TRBD1,many,CASSYFGTGKEYEQYF,TGTGCCAGCAGTTACTTCGGGACAGGGAAGGAGTACGAGCAGTACTTC
TRBV6-1,TRBJ2-5,-,-,CASTPNAGPQETQYF,TGTGCCAGCACCCCGAACGCGGGACCCCAAGAGACCCAGTACTTC
TRBV3-1,TRBJ2-7,-,many,CASSVMQGAYEQYF,TGTGCCAGCAGCGTTATGCAGGGCGCCTACGAGCAGTACTTC
TRBV20-1,TRBJ2-7,TRBD2,many,CSARLLPGLAGYEQYF,TGCAGTGCTAGACTATTACCGGGACTAGCGGGCTACGAGCAGTACTTC
TRBV20-1,TRBJ2-6,-,-,CSARDLGYSGANVLTF,TGCAGTGCTAGAGATTTGGGCTATTCTGGGGCCAACGTCCTGACTTTC
TRBV24-1,TRBJ2-3,TRBD1,-,CATSDGQVSTDTQYF,TGTGCCACCAGTGATGGACAGGTCAGCACAGATACGCAGTATTTT
TRBV28,TRBJ2-7,-,many,CASSPNIHRGPIYEQYF,TGTGCCAGCAGCCCTAATATACACCGGGGGCCAATCTACGAGCAGTACTTC
TRBV28,TRBJ2-7,-,many,CASSPGSKGSYEQYF,TGTGCCAGCAGCCCTGGCTCAAAGGGATCCTACGAGCAGTACTTC
TRBV5-1,TRBJ2-1,TRBD2,many,CASSLLETGGSYNEQFF,TGCGCCAGCAGCTTGTTGGAGACGGGAGGGTCCTACAATGAGCAGTTCTTC
TRBV20-1,TRBJ2-3,-,many,CSATGQISTDTQYF,TGCAGTGCTACGGGACAAATTAGCACAGATACGCAGTATTTT
TRBV28,TRBJ2-4,-,many,CASRFPGGFNIQYF,TGTGCCAGCAGATTCCCGGGGGGCTTTAACATTCAGTACTTC
TRBV7-9,TRBJ2-2,TRBD1,-,CASSSQLQGVNTGELFF,TGTGCCAGCAGCTCCCAACTCCAGGGGGTGAACACCGGGGAGCTGTTTTTT
TRBV6-5,TRBJ1-2,-,-,CASSYSRGGYGYTF,TGTGCCAGCAGTTATTCCCGTGGGGGGTATGGCTACACCTTC
TRBV28,TRBJ1-6,-,many,CATKGGAKGNSPLHF,TGTGCCACCAAGGGGGGGGCCAAGGGTAATTCACCCCTCCACTTT
TRBV15,TRBJ1-3,-,-,CATSPQEVSGNTIYF,TGTGCCACCAGCCCCCAGGAGGTCTCTGGAAACACCATATATTTT
TRBV5-1,TRBJ1-1,-,many,CASSLVTGTDMNTEAFF,TGCGCCAGCAGCTTGGTTACAGGGACGGATATGAACACTGAAGCTTTCTTT